The 25 T cell receptor beta chains below all came from one sample that was sequenced in a study of circulating and synovial CD4+ cells in juvenile arthritis. Measured with immunoSEQ multiplex PCR; TCRdb has only the in-frame clones, and not every one. The data show fewer than 35,000 clones, about 95% seen once. The material sequenced was CD4+ T cells from blood. These receptors were taken from a human donor with juvenile idiopathic arthritis.

On this clone itself: A junction end diverges from the germline sequence, so it may reflect a read error. This sample includes further DNA sequences coding for the same CDR3. V gene TRBV28 combines with J gene TRBJ1-1; D is unclear. CDR1 is MDHEN and CDR2 is SYDVKM in the germline V gene. This CDR3 contains 15 residues. The CDR3 nucleotides are TGTGCCAGCAGCCTCCCGATAGACATGAACACCGAAGCTTTCTTT. It specifies CASSLPIDMNTEAFF.

This chain joins TRBV19 and TRBJ2-2; TRBD2 aligns across 7 bases. The CDR3 runs 13 residues. V trimming: 5 bases; J trimming: 7 bases; junction bases outside the gene matches: 4. Per germline, CDR1 LNHDA and CDR2 SQIVND (reference sequence). CDR3 amino acids: CASSVVAGGELFF. DNA for the CDR3: TGTGCCAGTAGTGTCGTAGCGGGCGGGGAGCTGTTTTTT.

The rearrangement links TRBV11-3 to TRBJ1-1; D not certain. The length of the CDR3 is 12 residues. Germline CDR1 reads SGHNT; CDR2 reads YENEEA. With 3 bases removed from V and 5 bases from J, the gap between germline ends came to 7 bases. The CDR3 region has the DNA TGTGCCAGCAGCTTCAGAGGGACTGAAGCTTTCTTT. Translating gives CASSFRGTEAFF.

This chain uses TRBV4-2 with TRBJ1-2; tentative D call: TRBD1 (6 bases). The V end was cut by 3 bases, the J end by 1 base, with 18 bases between. Germline lookup yields CDR1 LGHNA and CDR2 YNFKEQ. CDR3 length: 17 amino acids. CDR3 protein: CASSQETGLAINYGYTF. In DNA form, the CDR3 reads TGTGCCAGCAGCCAGGAAACAGGGCTAGCCATTAACTATGGCTACACCTTC.

This clone was seen just once. The chain has TRBV7-9 and TRBJ2-3; perhaps TRBD2 as D (5 bases). Per the germline V gene, CDR1 is SEHNR and CDR2 is FQNEAQ (reference sequence). The CDR3 has 15 amino acids. The ends were cut back, 0 bases at V and 2 bases at J, with 9 bases in the middle. The CDR3 bases are TGTGCCAGCAGCTTAGCACTAGTCGACACAGATACGCAGTATTTT. It codes for CASSLALVDTDTQYF.

The chain joins TRBV15 to TRBJ1-3; 9 positions agree with TRBD1. CDR1 is LNHNV and CDR2 is YYDKDF in the germline V gene (reference sequence). Trimming took 5 bases from V and 6 from J; bases not matched to a gene: 5. This CDR3 region has 14 residues. In DNA, the CDR3 is TGTGCCACCAGCGAAGGGACAGGGCCAAACACCATATATTTT. It is translated as CATSEGTGPNTIYF.

The CDR3 sequence is CASSELRANGPGELFF. In DNA form, the CDR3 reads TGTGCCAGCAGTGAGCTCAGGGCCAACGGTCCCGGGGAGCTGTTTTTT. The chain carries TRBV6-4 and TRBJ2-2; possibly TRBD1 for D (5 bases). Germline V gene lookup returns CDR1 MRHNA and CDR2 SNTAGT. CDR3 length: 16 amino acids. Trimming took off 3 bases at V and 6 bases at J, with 17 bases between the two ends.

The V and J genes are TRBV4-3 and TRBJ1-2; 9 bases are shared with TRBD1. The J segment lost 4 bases and the V segment lost 0 bases, leaving 3 bases of the junction unmatched. Germline assignment: CDR1 LGHNA and CDR2 YSLEER. The CDR3 has 15 amino acids. This chain's CDR3 is CASSQDWTGVYGYTF. CDR3 sequence (DNA): TGCGCCAGCAGCCAAGATTGGACAGGGGTCTATGGCTACACCTTC.

The V gene is TRBV21-1, the J gene TRBJ2-7; TRBD1 is the table's D call, not checked against the DNA. TRBV21-1 is a listed pseudogene. The CDR3 extends over 18 amino acids. The CDR3 sequence: CASSNAPPDRALSYEQYF. Here the CDR3 DNA reads TGTGCCAGCAGCAACGCCCCCCCCGACAGGGCCCTCTCCTACGAGCAGTACTTC.

V is TRBV7-3 and J is TRBJ2-5; 8 bases agree with TRBD2. CDR3 size: 15 residues. Germline V gene sequence: CDR1 SGHTA, CDR2 FQGTGA. V shed 5 bases, J shed 4 bases, and the junction held 9 bases outside the gene matches. The CDR3 region is CASSPTGLAGETQYF. In nucleotides, the CDR3 is TGTGCCAGCAGCCCCACGGGCCTAGCGGGAGAGACCCAGTACTTC. The complete variable domain, with remaining parts taken from reference TRBV7-3 and TRBJ2-5, reads GAGVSQTPSNKVTEKGKYVELRCDPISGHTALYWYRQSLGQGPEFLIYFQGTGAADDSGLPNDRFFAVRPEGSVSTLKIQRTERGDSAVYLCASSPTGLAGETQYFGPGTRLLVL.

The J gene is TRBJ2-7, the V gene TRBV19; 12 positions agree with TRBD1. V was pared by 5 bases and J by 4 bases, with 9 bases of the junction left unmatched. CDR3 length: 16 residues. In germline, CDR1 is LNHDA, CDR2 SQIVND (reference sequence). DNA for the CDR3: TGTGCCAGTAGTGCTAGACCGGGACAGGGGGCTTACGAGCAGTACTTC. Its protein product is CASSARPGQGAYEQYF.

This clone has just one count. The chain couples TRBV2 to TRBJ1-2, with 8 bases matching TRBD1. This CDR3 is built from 15 residues. V gave up 0 bases and J gave up 4 bases; unmatched junction bases: 4. Germline CDR1 and CDR2: SNHLY and FYNNEI. The CDR3 region is CASSEAGGQGYGYTF. CDR3 DNA sequence: TGTGCCAGCAGTGAAGCGGGCGGACAGGGCTATGGCTACACCTTC.

The rearrangement joins TRBV5-6 to TRBJ2-7; 8 bases line up with TRBD2. Germline loops: CDR1 SGHDT, CDR2 YYEEEE. CDR3 length: 12 amino acids. With 4 bases clipped from V and 4 bases from J, the junction kept 1 base outside the gene matches. DNA for the CDR3: TGTGCCAGCAGCCGCGGGGGGTACGAGCAGTACTTC. It specifies CASSRGGYEQYF.

In its sample, this clone was seen a few times. The genes are TRBV19 and TRBJ1-2; TRBD1 agrees at 10 bases. V was pared by 6 bases and J by 4 bases, with 8 bases of the junction left unmatched. Germline V gene sequence: CDR1 LNHDA, CDR2 SQIVND (reference sequence). The CDR3 spans 15 residues. In DNA form, the CDR3 reads TGTGCCAGTAGGGAGCCCGGGACAGGGGTCTATGGCTACACCTTC. Amino acid sequence: CASREPGTGVYGYTF.

V usage is TRBV7-6 and J usage is TRBJ2-5, with 7 nucleotides matching TRBD2. After removal of 6 bases from V and 1 base from J, the junction contained 2 bases not matched to a gene. This CDR3 spans 13 amino acids. Per the germline V gene, CDR1 is SGHVS and CDR2 is FNYEAQ. This chain's CDR3 is CASRSSGQETQYF. DNA for the CDR3: TGTGCCAGCAGATCTAGCGGCCAAGAGACCCAGTACTTC.

The gene calls are TRBV5-4 and TRBJ2-5; 9 nucleotides agree with TRBD2. The ends lost 4 bases at V and 3 bases at J; junction bases unmatched: 7. CDR1 is SGHNT and CDR2 is YYREEE in the germline V gene (reference sequence). This CDR3 spans 15 amino acids. The CDR3 region is CASSREIAGEETQYF. CDR3 in DNA: TGTGCCAGCAGCCGAGAGATAGCGGGAGAAGAGACCCAGTACTTC.

This clone was observed once. Other DNA sequences of this sample code for an identical CDR3. The chain combines TRBV5-4 with TRBJ1-6; 9 positions agree with TRBD1. J lost 9 bases, V lost 1 base, and 8 bases had no gene match. The CDR3 has 16 amino acids. CDR1 and CDR2 from the germline V gene are SGHNT and YYREEE (reference sequence). The CDR3 loop is CASSLYNRGHGSPLHF. In DNA form, the CDR3 reads TGTGCCAGCAGCTTGTACAACAGGGGGCACGGTTCACCCCTCCACTTT.

The gene calls are TRBV7-9 and TRBJ1-1; 10 nucleotides align to TRBD1. This CDR3 is built from 15 residues. Germline V gene data show CDR1 as SEHNR and CDR2 as FQNEAQ (reference sequence). With V trimmed by 5 bases and J by 3 bases, 6 bases remained unmatched. As DNA, the CDR3 is TGTGCCAGCAGCAGGGACAGGGGACAATACACTGAAGCTTTCTTT. Amino acids: CASSRDRGQYTEAFF.

This sequence joins TRBV9 and TRBJ2-1; TRBD1 agrees at 7 bases. This CDR3 has 12 residues. V was clipped by 1 base and J by 15 bases; unmatched bases: 7. Germline V lookup: CDR1 SGDLS, CDR2 YYNGEE. This CDR3 is CASSVPDRAPFF. The CDR3 DNA sequence: TGTGCCAGCAGCGTACCCGACAGGGCTCCGTTCTTC.

This chain connects TRBV29-1 to TRBJ2-5; 7 bases align to TRBD2. The ends lost 4 bases at V and 5 bases at J; junction bases unmatched: 7. CDR3 length: 13 amino acids. Germline V CDR1 and CDR2: SQVTM, ANQGSEA. The CDR3 loop reads CSVGWRGKETQYF. The CDR3 DNA sequence: TGCAGCGTTGGTTGGCGGGGGAAGGAGACCCAGTACTTC.

The chain recombines TRBV28 with TRBJ1-2; 8 nucleotides align to TRBD1. V lost 6 bases, J lost 4 bases, and 13 bases stayed unmatched. Germline-derived CDR1 and CDR2 are MDHEN and SYDVKM. The CDR3 loop spans 16 amino acids. The CDR3 nucleotides read TGTGCCAGCAGACCCGGGACAGGAAAGCCGTCCTATGGCTACACCTTC. This translates into CASRPGTGKPSYGYTF.

V gene TRBV7-9 combines with J gene TRBJ2-5; perhaps TRBD2 as D (6 bases). The CDR3 has 11 amino acids. Trimming removed 8 bases from V and 5 bases from J, with 9 bases in between. The germline CDR1 and CDR2 sequences are SEHNR and FQNEAQ (reference sequence). The CDR3 bases are TGTGCCAGCGGCCGGGGGGAGACCCAGTACTTC. This translates into CASGRGETQYF.

The gene calls are TRBV28 and TRBJ2-7; D is uncertain. CDR1 is MDHEN, CDR2 SYDVKM, per germline. The CDR3 extends over 10 amino acids. V was pared by 3 bases and J by 8 bases, with 5 bases between. CDR3 in DNA: TGTGCCAGCAGTTTGGGCAAGCAGTACTTC. Amino acids: CASSLGKQYF.

The rearrangement uses TRBV7-9 and TRBJ1-5, with D tentatively TRBD1 (5 bases). This CDR3 is 14 amino acids long. Germline V gives CDR1 SEHNR, CDR2 FQNEAQ (reference sequence). The V end lost 5 bases, the J end lost 5 bases, and 13 bases lay between the germline ends. The CDR3 DNA reads as TGTGCCAGCAGCCAATCCAGGGTTGATCAGCCCCAGCATTTT. This codes for CASSQSRVDQPQHF.

The V gene is TRBV5-1, the J gene TRBJ2-2; 9 nucleotides match TRBD1. The length of the CDR3 is 14 residues. The V gene's germline CDR1 is SGHRS and CDR2 YFSETQ. The ends lost 4 bases at V and 7 bases at J; junction bases unmatched: 5. This CDR3 is CASSGGQGIGELFF. The CDR3, as DNA: TGCGCCAGCAGCGGGGGACAGGGAATCGGGGAGCTGTTTTTT.